Each of the 26 T cell receptor beta chains below was sequenced from the same sample in a study of CD8+ T cells in alopecia areata. Collection of lesional scalp punch biopsies and peripheral blood was performed in alopecia areata patients. Following extraction, RNA underwent reverse transcription to cDNA, which served as the sequencing template. The method was immunoSEQ multiplex PCR; TCRdb's version includes in-frame clones alone and lacks a portion of them. The sample records under 25,000 clones, around 66% being singletons. The specimen was skin, collected at week 0. Receptor source: a human donor with alopecia areata.

In its sample, this clone was seen a few times. J is TRBJ2-2 and V is TRBV4-2; TRBD2 is a possible D gene (7 bases). Germline CDR1 reads LGHNA; CDR2 reads YNFKEQ. With 0 bases removed from V and 5 bases from J, the gap between germline ends came to 19 bases. The CDR3 sequence is 18 residues long. Written as DNA, the CDR3 is TGTGCCAGCAGCCAAGATAATCGGGGGGCTAGGGTGACCGGGGAGCTGTTTTTT. Protein sequence: CASSQDNRGARVTGELFF.

The chain couples TRBV5-8 to TRBJ2-3; 9 nucleotides match TRBD1. The V and J ends lost 4 bases and 0 bases, in that order; junction bases with no gene match: 6. Germline CDR1 SGHTS, CDR2 YDEGEE. CDR3 length: 16 amino acids. CDR3 sequence (DNA): TGTGCCAGCAGCAGGGGACAGGGAGGTAGCACAGATACGCAGTATTTT. Protein product: CASSRGQGGSTDTQYF.

The chain uses TRBV30 and TRBJ1-1, with D unclear. The CDR3 contains 13 residues. V was cut by 4 bases and J by 1 base, with 10 bases left in between. Germline V gene lookup returns CDR1 GTSNPN and CDR2 SVGIG (reference sequence). The CDR3: CAWNKEWNTEAFF. In nucleotides, the CDR3 is TGTGCCTGGAATAAGGAATGGAACACTGAAGCTTTCTTT.

This sequence joins TRBV9 and TRBJ2-7; perhaps TRBD2 as D (6 bases). V lost 4 bases and J 1 base, leaving 12 bases between the germline ends. From germline, CDR1 is SGDLS and CDR2 YYNGEE. This CDR3 has 14 amino acids. The CDR3 nucleotides are TGTGCCAGCAGCCCCCCGGAGGGATCCTACGAGCAGTACTTC. Residues: CASSPPEGSYEQYF.

The rearrangement links TRBV5-1 to TRBJ1-4; perhaps TRBD1 as D (6 bases). Trimming removed 1 base at V and 8 bases at J, with 15 bases between. The germline V gene has CDR1 SGHRS and CDR2 YFSETQ. This CDR3 has 15 amino acids. CDR3 region: CASSLWSGGEEKLFF. CDR3 DNA: TGCGCCAGCAGCTTGTGGTCGGGGGGCGAAGAAAAACTGTTTTTT.

The sample holds one count of this clone. This rearrangement joins TRBV7-9 to TRBJ1-1; D might be TRBD1 (5 bases). Looked up from germline, CDR1 is SEHNR and CDR2 is FQNEAQ (reference sequence). This CDR3 is 16 amino acids long. The V and J ends lost 1 base and 1 base respectively, with 13 bases between them. The DNA of the CDR3 is TGTGCCAGCAGCTTAGGGGGATGGCAGGGGAACACTGAAGCTTTCTTT. It translates to CASSLGGWQGNTEAFF. The full variable domain, its missing parts supplied by reference TRBV7-9 and TRBJ1-1, is DTGVSQNPRHKITKRGQNVTFRCDPISEHNRLYWYRQTLGQGPEFLTYFQNEAQLEKSRLLSDRFSAERPKGSFSTLEIQRTEQGDSAMYLCASSLGGWQGNTEAFFGQGTRLTVV.

The V gene is TRBV5-1, the J gene TRBJ2-5; D possibly corresponds to TRBD1 (6 bases). The V end was cut by 0 bases, the J end by 2 bases, with 14 bases between. The CDR3 extends over 16 amino acids. CDR1 and CDR2 from the germline V gene are SGHRS and YFSETQ. This CDR3 reads CASSLGATQGQETQYF. Written as DNA, the CDR3 is TGCGCCAGCAGCTTGGGGGCCACACAGGGACAAGAGACCCAGTACTTC.

The rearrangement links TRBV11-3 to TRBJ2-3, with TRBD1 as a possible D gene (6 bases). V gave up 4 bases and J gave up 6 bases, with 20 bases separating them. The CDR3 consists of 16 residues. Germline loops: CDR1 SGHNT, CDR2 YENEEA. In DNA form, the CDR3 reads TGTGCCAGCAGCTCAGGGGCCCTGGACGTCTCGGATACGCAGTATTTT. Translated: CASSSGALDVSDTQYF.

In its sample, this clone was seen a few times. V gene TRBV7-8 combines with J gene TRBJ2-2; D gene unclear. This CDR3 spans 12 amino acids. The V end was cut by 5 bases, the J end by 5 bases, with 6 bases between. Looked up from germline, CDR1 is SGHVS and CDR2 is FQNEAQ. The CDR3 DNA is TGTGCCAGCAGCCATAGGACCGGGGAGCTGTTTTTT. The encoded protein is CASSHRTGELFF.

The chain combines TRBV4-1 with TRBJ2-1; 10 bases are shared with TRBD2. The CDR3 contains 16 residues. V lost 2 bases to trimming and J lost 4 bases; unmatched junction nucleotides: 5. Germline lookup yields CDR1 MGHRA and CDR2 YSYEKL. Here the CDR3 reads CASSQSGLAPYNEQFF. CDR3 bases: TGCGCCAGCAGCCAATCGGGACTAGCGCCATACAATGAGCAGTTCTTC.

The chain's CDR3 is CASTFRQYNQPQHF. For the CDR3, the DNA is TGTGCCAGCACCTTCCGCCAGTACAATCAGCCCCAGCATTTT. This chain links TRBV27 with TRBJ1-5, with no clear D. CDR1 MNHEY and CDR2 SMNVEV come from the germline V gene (reference sequence). The CDR3 runs to 14 residues. Trimming stripped 7 bases from V and 3 bases from J, with 13 bases between.

V and J are TRBV29-1 and TRBJ2-3, with TRBD2 matching over 9 bases. The germline CDR1 and CDR2 sequences are SQVTM and ANQGSEA. V shed 8 bases and J 3 bases; nucleotides not matched to a gene: 9. This CDR3 has 14 amino acids. CDR3: CSSETSGATDTQYF. CDR3 bases: TGCAGCTCAGAGACTAGCGGCGCGACAGATACGCAGTATTTT.

The CDR3 is CASSLSGLVDQPQHF. DNA of the CDR3: TGTGCCAGCAGCTTATCGGGGTTGGTCGATCAGCCCCAGCATTTT. The rearrangement uses TRBV7-2 and TRBJ1-5, with D uncertain. The CDR3 covers 15 residues. Per the germline V gene, CDR1 is SGHTA and CDR2 is FQGNSA. Trimming pared 2 bases from V and 5 bases from J, leaving 13 bases between.

This clone was observed once. The chain carries TRBV18 and TRBJ1-5; D call uncertain. The CDR3 sequence is 15 residues long. The V and J ends lost 2 bases and 0 bases respectively, with 8 bases between them. Germline V CDR1 and CDR2: KGHSH, LQKENI. This CDR3 is CASSPSSNSNQPQHF. The CDR3 nucleotides read TGTGCCAGCTCACCATCGTCTAATAGCAATCAGCCCCAGCATTTT.

The chain couples TRBV9 to TRBJ2-3; D is unclear. Germline loops: CDR1 SGDLS, CDR2 YYNGEE. Trimming took off 0 bases at V and 0 bases at J, with 8 bases between the two ends. This CDR3 region has 15 residues. CDR3 amino acids: CASSVGLGSTDTQYF. The CDR3 DNA reads as TGTGCCAGCAGCGTAGGTCTGGGTAGCACAGATACGCAGTATTTT.

V is TRBV7-8 and J is TRBJ2-1; D not certain. CDR3 length equals 11 residues. Trimming pared 5 bases from V and 9 bases from J, leaving 8 bases between. Per germline, CDR1 SGHVS and CDR2 FQNEAQ. Written as DNA, the CDR3 is TGTGCCAGCAGCCCCGAGGCTGAGCAGTTCTTC. Translating gives CASSPEAEQFF.

CDR3: CASSLAWGTANEKLFF. The CDR3 DNA sequence: TGTGCCAGCAGCTTAGCGTGGGGGACAGCAAATGAAAAACTGTTTTTT. The chain employs TRBV7-9 and TRBJ1-4, with TRBD1 identical over 7 bases. J lost 5 bases, V lost 0 bases, and 6 bases had no gene match. Germline CDR1 SEHNR, CDR2 FQNEAQ (reference sequence). CDR3 size: 16 residues.

The genes are TRBV4-1 and TRBJ2-3; 8 positions agree with TRBD1. CDR1 is MGHRA and CDR2 is YSYEKL in the germline V gene. Germline trimming cut 4 bases from V and 4 bases from J; bases unmatched to any gene: 13. This CDR3 contains 17 residues. CDR3 bases: TGCGCCAGCAGCCCCCACCGAGGACAGGGTGCATCAGATACGCAGTATTTT. Protein: CASSPHRGQGASDTQYF.

This clone is classed as medium-sized. V usage is TRBV5-1 and J usage is TRBJ2-7; D could derive from TRBD1 or TRBD2 (5 bases each). CDR1 and CDR2 from the germline V gene are SGHRS and YFSETQ. Trimming removed 5 bases at V and 0 bases at J, with 9 bases between. The CDR3 spans 13 residues. The CDR3 DNA is TGCGCCAGCAGTCGGGACCCCTCCTACGAGCAGTACTTC. Protein: CASSRDPSYEQYF. Supplemented by reference TRBV5-1 and TRBJ2-7, the full variable domain reads KAGVTQTPRYLIKTRGQQVTLSCSPISGHRSVSWYQQTPGQGLQFLFEYFSETQRNKGNFPGRFSGRQFSNSRSEMNVSTLELGDSALYLCASSRDPSYEQYFGPGTRLTVT.

This clone has just a few counts. The V gene is TRBV4-2, the J gene TRBJ2-7, with D possibly being TRBD1 (5 bases). This CDR3 contains 14 residues. Trimming removed 4 bases at V and 3 bases at J, with 13 bases between. CDR1 LGHNA and CDR2 YNFKEQ come from the germline V gene. CDR3 region: CASSPQGFDYEQYF. Here the CDR3 DNA reads TGTGCCAGCAGCCCTCAGGGTTTTGACTACGAGCAGTACTTC.

The J gene is TRBJ1-1, the V gene TRBV10-2; no firm D call. CDR3 size: 15 residues. Trimming shortened V by 0 bases and J by 1 base, and 9 bases separated the two germline ends. Per the germline V gene, CDR1 is WSHSY and CDR2 is SAAADI. The CDR3, as DNA: TGCGCCAGCAGTGAGTCGCTTGAAGGGAACACTGAAGCTTTCTTT. Translating it yields CASSESLEGNTEAFF.

The V gene is TRBV7-8, the J gene TRBJ2-7; no firm D call. Per germline, CDR1 SGHVS and CDR2 FQNEAQ. The CDR3 contains 13 residues. V was pared by 2 bases and J by 4 bases, with 9 bases between. CDR3 in DNA: TGTGCCAGCAGCTTATACAGTGATTACGAGCAGTACTTC. This translates into CASSLYSDYEQYF.

The chain combines TRBV19 with TRBJ1-1, with D hard to call. V was clipped by 1 base and J by 7 bases, with 7 bases between them. The CDR3 length is 12 residues. The germline V gene encodes CDR1 LNHDA and CDR2 SQIVND (reference sequence). The CDR3: CASSIGRSEAFF. In DNA, the CDR3 is TGTGCCAGTAGTATAGGACGGAGTGAAGCTTTCTTT. Full variable domain (rest looked up from reference TRBV19 and TRBJ1-1): DGGITQSPKYLFRKEGQNVTLSCEQNLNHDAMYWYRQDPGQGLRLIYYSQIVNDFQKGDIAEGYSVSREKKESFPLTVTSAQKNPTAFYLCASSIGRSEAFFGQGTRLTVV.

The sample holds one count of this clone. The chain combines TRBV28 with TRBJ2-7; possibly TRBD1 for D (6 bases). The germline V gene has CDR1 MDHEN and CDR2 SYDVKM. Trimming pared 7 bases from V and 1 base from J, leaving 14 bases between. The CDR3 extends over 14 amino acids. DNA of the CDR3: TGTGCCAGCACCCCGATACAGGGTTCCTACGAGCAGTACTTC. It translates to CASTPIQGSYEQYF.

V and J are TRBV4-3 and TRBJ1-6; 8 bases align to TRBD1. The CDR3 sequence is 15 residues long. Looked up from germline, CDR1 is LGHNA and CDR2 is YSLEER. The V gene end was trimmed by 0 bases and the J gene end by 7 bases; junction bases not matched to a gene: 2. The CDR3 DNA is TGCGCCAGCAGCCAAGATGGGACAGGAAATTCACCCCTCCACTTT. It translates to CASSQDGTGNSPLHF.

The rearrangement joins TRBV4-2 to TRBJ2-1, with D possibly being TRBD2 (6 bases). CDR3 length: 14 amino acids. Germline values: CDR1 LGHNA, CDR2 YNFKEQ. V was cut by 4 bases and J by 3 bases, with 10 bases left in between. The CDR3 bases are TGTGCCAGCAGCCGCGGGGTGGACTACAATGAGCAGTTCTTC. Amino acid sequence: CASSRGVDYNEQFF.